Sequencing of this T cell receptor beta chain was carried out in a study of OX40 agonist ivuxolimab in advanced cancers. This clone was seen just once. No antigen is known for it. V lost 1 base and J lost 0, with 12 bases in between. The CDR3 runs 17 residues. In germline, CDR1 is MGHRA, CDR2 YSYEKL. Findings of the study overall: By week 6 at 0.1 to 3.0 mg/kg, blood CD4+ and CD8+ T cells had expanded clonally.

Here immunoSEQ multiplex PCR was the method, and the copy in TCRdb shows in-frame clones only, minus some. The sample has tens of thousands of clones, about 88% seen once. The V gene is TRBV4-1, the J gene TRBJ2-2; D is possibly TRBD2 (5 bases). The material was CD4+ or CD8+ T cells sorted from blood, obtained in a trial of the OX40 agonist ivuxolimab. This clonotype originated in an adult with an advanced solid tumor such as melanoma, head and neck, liver or kidney cancer. Written as DNA, the CDR3 is TGCGCCAGCAGCCAAGGGTTGCAGCGGTCGAACACCGGGGAGCTGTTTTTT. It codes for CASSQGLQRSNTGELFF.